The 2 T cell receptor beta chains below all came from one sample that was sequenced in a study of blood T cell repertoires in COVID-19. The protocol was immunoSEQ multiplex PCR, while the TCRdb copy is restricted to in-frame clones and leaves out a portion. The table lists some 96,000 clones, around four fifths of them singletons. The sequenced sample was peripheral blood. These receptors originate from a woman in her seventies with acute or convalescent COVID-19.

This clone turned up a few times. The chain uses TRBV27 and TRBJ2-1; possibly TRBD2 for D (6 bases). Trimming removed 5 bases at V and 2 bases at J, with 10 bases between. Looked up from germline, CDR1 is MNHEY and CDR2 is SMNVEV (reference sequence). This CDR3 is 14 amino acids long. The CDR3 sequence is CASSPGGPYNEQFF. Written as DNA, the CDR3 is TGTGCCAGCAGTCCCGGGGGACCCTACAATGAGCAGTTCTTC.

V gene TRBV30 combines with J gene TRBJ2-5; 7 bases fit TRBD1. CDR1 and CDR2 from the germline V gene are GTSNPN and SVGIG (reference sequence). CDR3 length: 12 amino acids. The J segment lost 9 bases and the V segment lost 1 base, leaving 5 bases of the junction unmatched. Here the CDR3 reads CAWSGGGQPQYF. The CDR3 region has the DNA TGTGCCTGGAGTGGAGGGGGACAGCCCCAGTACTTC.